This T cell receptor (beta chain) was sequenced during a study of blood T cell repertoires in COVID-19. Study at large: From T cells, B-cell-depleted T cells, or PBMCs came the material, which was cDNA or gDNA.

V dropped 1 base and J dropped 10 bases, with 16 bases sitting between them. This CDR3 spans 15 amino acids. Germline V gene data show CDR1 as LGHDT and CDR2 as YNNKEL (reference sequence). This table comes from immunoSEQ multiplex PCR, and its TCRdb copy is limited to in-frame clones, with some not included. The sample has about 140,000 clones, over 60% seen once. Enrolled through a virtual design, the participants were between roughly 18 and 100 years of age and came from around 25 US areas. Assignment of participants to cohorts was predicated upon participant-reported clinical history. The study counted Cohort 3 donors as recovered given two negative PCRs, clearance, or symptom resolution.

This rearrangement joins TRBV3-1 (or the pseudogene TRBV3-2) to TRBJ1-4; D remains ambiguous. The sequenced material came from PBMCs or T cells enriched from blood (not recorded which). The sequence was obtained from a woman aged 45-65 years who had recovered from COVID-19. The CDR3 coding sequence is TGTGCCAGCAGCCAAGGAGACCGGGAGTACGGAAAACTGTTTTTT. This encodes CASSQGDREYGKLFF.